Presented here are 8 T cell receptor beta chains from one specimen sequenced in a study of cytomegalovirus exposure and HLA in healthy donors. PCR employed 60 Vbeta and 13 Jbeta primers. Sequencing used immunoSEQ multiplex PCR; TCRdb keeps in-frame clones, though not all of them. Here the sample spans a few hundred thousand clones, 60% to 80% being singletons. Sequenced: PBMCs. Source of these receptors: a young woman in good health and CMV-seronegative.

CDR3 coding DNA: TGTGCCAGCAGCTTAGCGGGAGGCAGAGATACGCAGTATTTT. Encoded protein: CASSLAGGRDTQYF. This chain connects TRBV7-6 to TRBJ2-3, with D maybe TRBD2 (6 bases). The CDR3 runs to 14 residues. V lost 0 bases to trimming and J lost 5 bases, with 9 bases between them. Per the germline V gene, CDR1 is SGHVS and CDR2 is FNYEAQ.

This clone is a singleton in its sample. Other nucleotide sequences in the sample specify the same CDR3. The rearrangement uses TRBV7-9 and TRBJ2-3; D is unresolved. Germline assignment: CDR1 SEHNR and CDR2 FQNEAQ (reference sequence). The CDR3 has 12 residues. V gave up 5 bases and J gave up 0 bases, with 3 bases separating them. The CDR3 reads CASSLSTDTQYF. In nucleotides, the CDR3 is TGTGCCAGCAGCCTAAGCACAGATACGCAGTATTTT.

As to this clone: Sequence at one end of the junction differs from germline and may be a read error. The J gene is TRBJ1-2, the V gene TRBV29-1; D ambiguous. The CDR3 sequence is 13 residues long. Germline CDR1 and CDR2: SQVTM and ANQGSEA. This chain's CDR3 is CSVPGGVNYGYSF. The CDR3 nucleotides read TGCAGCGTCCCTGGCGGGGTAAACTATGGCTACTCCTTC. The whole variable domain, remainder taken from reference TRBV29-1 and TRBJ1-2, is SAVISQKPSRDICQRGTSLTIQCQVDSQVTMMFWYRQQPGQSLTLIATANQGSEATYESGFVIDKFPISRPNLTFSTLTVSNMSPEDSSIYLCSVPGGVNYGYSFGSGTRLTVV.

V gene TRBV12-5 combines with J gene TRBJ1-2; D remains ambiguous. The CDR3 totals 15 residues. The V gene's germline CDR1 is LGHNT and CDR2 FRNRAP. Trimming left V 6 bases short and J 2 bases short, with 16 bases between. DNA of the CDR3: TGTGCTAGTGGCCCGCCCGGGTCGCTAAACTATGGCTACACCTTC. It yields the protein CASGPPGSLNYGYTF.

The chain carries TRBV4-1 and TRBJ2-5, with TRBD2 as a possible D gene (7 bases). Looked up from germline, CDR1 is MGHRA and CDR2 is YSYEKL. Trimming took 2 bases from V and 2 from J, leaving 18 bases between them. The CDR3 covers 17 residues. CDR3 region: CASSQWGGDTTQETQYF. The CDR3 nucleotides are TGCGCCAGCAGCCAATGGGGGGGGGACACAACGCAAGAGACCCAGTACTTC.

This chain uses TRBV6-5 with TRBJ2-7; D perhaps matches TRBD1 (5 bases). Trimming cost V 5 bases and J 4 bases, with 9 bases left between them. The CDR3 runs 12 residues. Germline V CDR1 and CDR2: MNHEY, SVGAGI. The DNA for the CDR3 is TGTGCCAGCAGTCGTACAGGTTACGAGCAGTACTTC. Its translation is CASSRTGYEQYF.

The chain is built from TRBV6-1 and TRBJ2-1; no definite D call. CDR3 length: 12 amino acids. V was shortened by 5 bases and J by 10 bases, with 12 bases between the two germline ends. CDR1 is MNHNS, CDR2 SASEGT, per germline. The CDR3 region has the DNA TGTGCCAGCAGTTCCTTAGCCGGGGAGCAGTTCTTC. Residues: CASSSLAGEQFF.

CDR3 in DNA: TGCGCCAGCAGCTCCGGACTAGCGGGAGGAGATACGCAGTATTTT. As protein: CASSSGLAGGDTQYF. The chain uses TRBV5-1 and TRBJ2-3; 14 positions agree with TRBD2. CDR1 and CDR2 (germline): SGHRS, YFSETQ. This CDR3 has 15 amino acids. V was pared by 3 bases and J by 5 bases, with 2 bases of the junction left unmatched.